A selection of T cell receptor beta chains follows, all from one sample in a study of a mutant IDH1 vaccine in newly diagnosed glioma. TCRdb's table, derived via immunoSEQ multiplex PCR, lists solely in-frame clones and lacks some. Counted here are tens of thousands of clones, 83% occurring once; the ten biggest clones make up 7.4%. The sample in question was PBMCs, obtained from a glioma patient treated with radiotherapy, temozolomide or both. Receptors originate from a woman in her forties or fifties with glioma. CDR3s include the opening cysteine and the closing phenylalanine or tryptophan. D genes are given only for firm matches. Only part of the rows carry a size: once, few, many, or a class if the clone is expanded.

NA NA TRBJ2-5 TRBV29-1 TGCAGCGTCCTTTCTGGACGGGGACCTCGAGAGACCCAGTACTTC CSVLSGRGPRETQYF
NA NA TRBJ1-1 TRBV30 TGTGCCTGGAAGGTGAACACTGAAGCTTTCTTT CAWKVNTEAFF
NA NA TRBJ2-7 TRBV5-4 TGTGCCAGCAGCGCCGATACTACAGTGGCGAGGGAGCAGTACTTC CASSADTTVAREQYF
TRBD1 NA TRBJ1-6 TRBV12-5 TGTGCTAGTGGTTTTGACTTTCGGACAGGGTTAGAATCACCCCTCCACTTT CASGFDFRTGLESPLHF
TRBD1 NA TRBJ1-2 TRBV9 TGTGCCAGCAGCACGACAGGGGAAATTACAGAAGATGGCTACACCTTC CASSTTGEITEDGYTF
NA few TRBJ1-2 TRBV7-9 TGTGCCAGCAGCTTACAGGGCCGTTATGGCTACACCTTC CASSLQGRYGYTF
NA once TRBJ2-5 TRBV12-5 TGTGCTAGTCGTTCGGGGTTTAGCGAGACCCAGTACTTC CASRSGFSETQYF
TRBD1 NA TRBJ1-2 TRBV29-1 TGCAGCGTTGAAGGACAGGGGAATAACTATGGCTACACCTTC CSVEGQGNNYGYTF
NA few TRBJ1-6 TRBV7-2 TGTGCCAGCAGCTTAGCGAGCTCCTATAATTCACCCCTCCACTTT CASSLASSYNSPLHF
NA NA TRBJ2-7 TRBV29-1 TGCAGCGTTGTACAACACGGAGATGAGCAGTACTTC CSVVQHGDEQYF
NA NA TRBJ2-3 TRBV30 TGTGCCCTGGAGGCCCCATCAGCTACGCAGTATTTT CALEAPSATQYF
NA NA TRBJ1-1 TRBV5-1 TGCGCCAGCAGCTCTACGACGGCGAACACTGAAGCTTTCTTT CASSSTTANTEAFF
TRBD1 NA TRBJ2-1 TRBV6-6 TGTGCCAGCAGTTACGGACAGGGCCTAAGGGATGAGCAGTTCTTC CASSYGQGLRDEQFF
NA NA TRBJ1-2 TRBV7-2 TGTGCCAGCAGCTTAATTTCGGCCAGTGGGGCGGGAAACTATGGCTACACCTTC CASSLISASGAGNYGYTF
NA NA TRBJ1-5 TRBV7-2 TGTGCCAGCAGCGCCGGGGGGGTGTTCAATCAGCCCCAGCATTTT CASSAGGVFNQPQHF
NA few TRBJ2-5 TRBV5-6 TGTGCCAGCAGCTTGGAGACAGCTTGGTACCAAGAGACCCAGTACTTC CASSLETAWYQETQYF
TRBD1 NA TRBJ2-7 TRBV4-1 TGCGCCAGCAGCCAAGATGTTAGGCGACAGGGTTACGGGGAGCAGTACTTC CASSQDVRRQGYGEQYF
NA NA TRBJ1-1 TRBV27 TGTGCCAGCAGTTTATGGGCAGCGGGGAACACTGAAGCTTTCTTT CASSLWAAGNTEAFF
NA few TRBJ1-1 TRBV7-3 TGTGCCAGCAGCCTTCAAGGGGGGATGAACACTGAAGCTTTCTTT CASSLQGGMNTEAFF
TRBD1 NA TRBJ1-2 TRBV7-2 TGTGCCAGCAGCTCCTGGGACAGCGGAGGCTACACCTTC CASSSWDSGGYTF
NA NA TRBJ1-2 TRBV10-3 TGTGCCATCAGTGAGTCGAACCCGCGTGGCTACACCTTC CAISESNPRGYTF
NA NA TRBJ1-1 TRBV6-1 TGTGCCAGCAGTGGAACTCATAGCACTGAAGCTTTCTTT CASSGTHSTEAFF
NA NA TRBJ2-7 TRBV29-1 TGCAGCGCTGCCCCCAGGGAGTCGGGCGAGCAGTACTTC CSAAPRESGEQYF